This T cell receptor (beta chain) was sequenced during a study of T cell responses to AZD1222 COVID-19 vaccine. Germline V gives CDR1 SGHTS, CDR2 YDEGEE. Trimming left V 0 bases short and J 2 bases short, with 9 bases between. This CDR3 region has 15 residues. Clones were read by immunoSEQ multiplex PCR, and TCRdb kept only the in-frame ones, dropping some. Among more than 150,000 clones listed, 94% were seen once. The receptor was isolated from an adult who received the AZD1222 COVID-19 vaccine. J is TRBJ1-5 and V is TRBV5-8, with D unresolved. The input for sequencing was peripheral blood, taken 28 days after the second AZD1222 dose. CDR3 bases: TGTGCCAGCAGCTTGGGGGATGTGGGCAATCAGCCCCAGCATTTT. This encodes CASSLGDVGNQPQHF.